This T cell receptor (beta chain) was identified during a study of cytotoxic CD8 clonotypes in ibrutinib-treated CLL. The study, taken as a whole, reports: Once treatment began, public clonotypes, which were uncommon, contracted or stayed stable.

Profiling relied on immunoSEQ multiplex PCR, and the TCRdb table lists in-frame clones only, not all of them. The table includes some 14,000 clones, under 75% detected once. Comment on this clone: Its antigen is undetermined.

The clonotype comes from a human donor with chronic lymphocytic leukemia. The specimen was PBMCs, collected before ibrutinib treatment.

The CDR3 sequence is CATSRRAGAQDTQYF. Here the CDR3 DNA reads TGTGCCACCAGCCGGCGAGCGGGTGCTCAAGATACGCAGTATTTT. The V and J genes are TRBV15 and TRBJ2-3; weak D call: TRBD2 (6 bases). The germline V gene encodes CDR1 LNHNV and CDR2 YYDKDF (reference sequence). V was clipped by 5 bases and J by 5 bases, with 17 bases between them. CDR3 length: 15 amino acids.